This T cell receptor (beta chain) was obtained from a study of T cells after yellow fever vaccination. The CDR3 is 20 amino acids. Germline assignment: CDR1 SGDLS and CDR2 YYNGEE. V lost 4 bases to trimming and J lost 2 bases; unmatched junction nucleotides: 22. In its sample, this clonotype was seen a few times. Antigen specificity is unknown. TCRdb independently ran MiXCR on the 5' RACE reads; one entry per CDR3 protein. Here the sample spans under 70,000 distinct CDR3 sequences, approximately 7% being singletons. Study results and limitations: The CD4 and CD8 compartments had a small share of their clonotypes in common.

This specimen consisted of CD8+ T cells sorted from PBMCs, obtained on the day of the first yellow fever vaccination. The chain couples TRBV9 to TRBJ2-5; 8 positions agree with TRBD1. The receptor's source is a man aged 18-30 years who received the YFV17D yellow fever vaccine. The CDR3 spells CASSTRGGQGWRRKQETQYF. CDR3 nucleotide sequence: TGTGCCAGCAGCACTAGGGGAGGACAGGGCTGGCGTCGGAAACAAGAGACCCAGTACTTC. The complete variable domain, with remaining parts taken from reference TRBV9 and TRBJ2-5, reads DSGVTQTPKHLITATGQRVTLRCSPRSGDLSVYWYQQSLDQGLQFLIQYYNGEERAKGNILERFSAQQFPDLHSELNLSSLELGDSALYFCASSTRGGQGWRRKQETQYFGPGTRLLVL.